This T cell receptor beta chain was identified during a study of cytomegalovirus exposure and HLA in healthy donors. Study overall: Among 398 genotyped donors, roughly 81% fell in the Caucasian-associated ancestry cluster. Study-level results: Donor immune exposure was known only as CMV serostatus. In a later analysis, HLA-associated TCR beta chains were more clonally expanded than equally common others.

Despite likely unrecorded immune exposures, the donors were nominally healthy at the time of sampling. As for this clone: The antigen remains unidentified.

A multiplex PCR was run with 60 Vbeta primers and 13 Jbeta primers. The repertoire was sequenced with immunoSEQ multiplex PCR; TCRdb's copy has only in-frame clones and lacks some. The data hold fewer than 250,000 clones, with about 75% observed a single time. Trimming took off 1 base at V and 2 bases at J, with 9 bases between the two ends. Germline V CDR1 and CDR2: SGHTA, FQGNSA. The CDR3 runs to 15 residues. The sample was PBMCs. The gene calls are TRBV7-2 and TRBJ1-5, with D possibly TRBD1 on 6 matching bases. The clonotype originates from a male donor in good health and CMV-seronegative. As DNA, the CDR3 is TGTGCCAGCAGCTTAGGACAGGTCGGCAATCAGCCCCAGCATTTT. Translating gives CASSLGQVGNQPQHF.